A single sample is the source of the 5 T cell receptor beta chains below, sequenced in a study of CD8 T cells in ankylosing spondylitis. TCRdb redid the calling of the 5' RACE reads with MiXCR, one entry per CDR3 protein. The table has 350,000 to 400,000 distinct CDR3 sequences, 20% to 25% seen once. The specimen sequenced was blood, either unsorted or a sorted T cell fraction (not recorded which). The receptor set was obtained from a male donor with ankylosing spondylitis or in good health (not recorded which).

This sequence joins TRBV29-1 and TRBJ2-5, with TRBD1 matching 9 bases. The V segment lost 7 bases and the J segment 1 base; nucleotides outside the gene matches: 10. Per germline, CDR1 SQVTM and CDR2 ANQGSEA. This CDR3 comprises 15 residues. CDR3 DNA sequence: TGCAGCGGGACAGGGGCCACGAACTTCCAAGAGACCCAGTACTTC. Its translation is CSGTGATNFQETQYF.

The chain combines TRBV11-2 with TRBJ2-3, with 10 positions matching TRBD2. The germline gives CDR1 SGHAT, CDR2 FQNNGV. This CDR3 comprises 19 residues. V lost 1 base and J lost 2; bases outside the gene matches: 12. CDR3 DNA sequence: TGTGCCAGCAGCTTAGTTCCGAGCGGGGGGGCCGGAATCACAGATACGCAGTATTTT. Its translation is CASSLVPSGGAGITDTQYF. Together with reference TRBV11-2 and TRBJ2-3, the CDR3 gives the full variable domain: EAGVAQSPRYKIIEKRQSVAFWCNPISGHATLYWYQQILGQGPKLLIQFQNNGVVDDSQLPKDRFSAERLKGVDSTLKIQPAKLEDSAVYLCASSLVPSGGAGITDTQYFGPGTRLTVL.

This chain links TRBV28 with TRBJ1-1, with D hard to call. Per the germline V gene, CDR1 is MDHEN and CDR2 is SYDVKM. Trimming shortened V by 5 bases and J by 1 base, and 11 bases separated the two germline ends. CDR3 length equals 14 residues. CDR3 DNA sequence: TGTGCCAGCAGTGAATGGGGAAGGAACACTGAAGCTTTCTTT. Translated, it gives CASSEWGRNTEAFF.

This chain joins TRBV7-9 and TRBJ2-3; a weak D match, TRBD1 (6 bases). Per the germline V gene, CDR1 is SEHNR and CDR2 is FQNEAQ (reference sequence). This CDR3 contains 12 residues. V dropped 8 bases and J dropped 4 bases, with 10 bases sitting between them. CDR3 in DNA: TGTGCCAGCTCCCCAGGGGCAGATACGCAGTATTTT. Translated, it gives CASSPGADTQYF.

V gene TRBV19 combines with J gene TRBJ2-3; D gene uncertain. Deletions cut 0 bases from V and 7 bases from J, with 14 bases between. Germline loops: CDR1 LNHDA, CDR2 SQIVND (reference sequence). CDR3 size: 15 residues. In nucleotides, the CDR3 is TGTGCCAGTAGTATAGATCTAGGGCCCGCTTATACGCAGTATTTT. Translating gives CASSIDLGPAYTQYF.